This T cell receptor (beta chain) was obtained from a study of blood T cell repertoires in COVID-19. At the level of the study: Specimens from acute and convalescent COVID-19 originated in the United States, Italy and Spain. The cDNA or gDNA used as material had been derived from T cells, B-cell-depleted T cells, or PBMCs.

Per the germline V gene, CDR1 is SSHAT and CDR2 is FNYEAQ (reference sequence). The CDR3 is made up of 15 amino acids. Clones were sequenced by immunoSEQ multiplex PCR, and TCRdb holds only the in-frame ones, with some missing. The sample has under 350,000 clones; about 86% are singletons. As regards this clone: Sequence at one end of the junction differs from germline and may be a read error.

Living in 24 US areas, the participants were between 18 and 89 years of age. Sequenced: PBMCs or T cells enriched from blood (not recorded which). V is TRBV7-7 and J is TRBJ2-1, with D perhaps matching TRBD1 (8 bases). This receptor was taken from a woman aged 35 to 49 with acute COVID-19. CDR3 nucleotides: TGTGCTAGCAGCCCCACAGGGGGGAGGGTCAATGAGCAGTTCTTC. Translation gives CASSPTGGRVNEQFF. Looking up the rest from reference TRBV7-7 and TRBJ2-1 gives the full variable domain: GAGVSQSPRYKVTKRGQDVTLRCDPISSHATLYWYQQALGQGPEFLTYFNYEAQPDKSGLPSDRFSAERPEGSISTLTIQRTEQRDSAMYRCASSPTGGRVNEQFFGPGTRLTVL.